The 2 T cell receptor beta chains below come from one sample, sequenced in a study of T cells after yellow fever vaccination (dated by TCRdb to the late 2010s). The sample's treatment or condition label is to be understood as: live attenuated yellow fever vaccine strain. Library creation used 5' RACE. TCRdb names Illumina NovaSeq 6000 as the instrument used. The raw public data were reprocessed by TCRdb itself: fastp quality trimming at Q25, MiXCR clonotype calling, in-frame beta chains only. Every CDR3 protein is listed once, alongside the most common genes and DNA of its rows. The sample table holds roughly 340,000 distinct CDR3 sequences, of which roughly 4% were seen once. The top ten constitute approximately 25% of the sample. The sequencing here drew on PBMCs, taken 5 days after the yellow fever booster vaccination. These receptors all come from a man between 18 and 35 years old who received the YFV17D yellow fever vaccine.

This clonotype has at least ten counts. The gene calls are TRBV12-3 or TRBV12-4 and TRBJ2-7; TRBD1 agrees at 8 bases. The CDR3 length is 14 residues. V dropped 6 bases and J dropped 3; count of bases not matched to a gene: 7. CDR3 residues: CASSIGTGDYEQYF. The CDR3 DNA reads TGTGCCAGCAGCATCGGGACAGGAGACTACGAGCAGTACTTC.

A few counts support this clonotype. The genes are TRBV5-1 and TRBJ2-3; D may be TRBD1 (6 bases). The V gene's germline CDR1 is SGHRS and CDR2 YFSETQ. The CDR3 has 14 residues. V was pared by 4 bases and J by 6 bases, with 15 bases between. This chain's CDR3 is CASSLWGPGDTQYF. CDR3 in DNA: TGCGCCAGCAGCCTGTGGGGGCCAGGGGATACGCAGTATTTT.